This T cell receptor (beta chain) emerged from a study of cytomegalovirus exposure and HLA in healthy donors. General study points: After further analysis at a later stage, around 17,000 TCR beta sequences were associated with HLA alleles at 0.05 false discovery rate. Earlier analysis looked at TCR beta V segments, and most were productive about 90% or about 30% of the time.

To note about this clone: Its antigen is undetermined.

Germline V gene lookup returns CDR1 MNHEY and CDR2 SMNVEV (reference sequence). This CDR3 comprises 13 residues. V was trimmed by 2 bases and J by 5 bases, leaving 9 bases between them. The PCR ran on 60 Vbeta and 13 Jbeta primers. Measured with immunoSEQ multiplex PCR; TCRdb has only the in-frame clones, and not every one. Here the sample spans 80,000 to 90,000 clones, 81% being singletons. The sequencing sample was made of PBMCs. The genes are TRBV27 and TRBJ1-2, with D hard to call. This receptor was taken from a woman aged 30 to 39 in good health and CMV-seronegative. For the CDR3, the DNA is TGTGCCAGCAGTTTAGGGCAGGCGTATGGCTACACCTTC. Its protein is CASSLGQAYGYTF.